Detailed here is one T cell receptor beta chain. Its cognate antigen is unknown. The data belong to a study of PD-1 blockade in classical Hodgkin lymphoma. Overall study findings and caveats: Significant TCR diversity gains by C4D1 occurred in CD4+ but not CD8+ cells.

TCRdb's copy holds only in-frame clones and misses some; the assay was immunoSEQ multiplex PCR. The sample has around 13,000 clones, roughly 90% seen once. The CDR3 totals 15 residues. Germline-derived CDR1 and CDR2 are LGHNA and YNFKEQ. Trimming stripped 4 bases from V and 6 bases from J, with 16 bases between. All trial patients relapsed after autologous stem cell transplantation. Purification of CD4+ T cells from thawed PBMCs was achieved by magnetic negative selection. The chain couples TRBV4-2 to TRBJ1-5, with D perhaps TRBD1 (5 bases). Sequenced material: CD4+ T cells from blood, taken at baseline. This sequence was found in a human donor with classical Hodgkin lymphoma. The CDR3 bases are TGTGCCAGCAGCCCCCTAGGCCAGGGTGGTCAGCCCCAGCATTTT. It yields the protein CASSPLGQGGQPQHF.